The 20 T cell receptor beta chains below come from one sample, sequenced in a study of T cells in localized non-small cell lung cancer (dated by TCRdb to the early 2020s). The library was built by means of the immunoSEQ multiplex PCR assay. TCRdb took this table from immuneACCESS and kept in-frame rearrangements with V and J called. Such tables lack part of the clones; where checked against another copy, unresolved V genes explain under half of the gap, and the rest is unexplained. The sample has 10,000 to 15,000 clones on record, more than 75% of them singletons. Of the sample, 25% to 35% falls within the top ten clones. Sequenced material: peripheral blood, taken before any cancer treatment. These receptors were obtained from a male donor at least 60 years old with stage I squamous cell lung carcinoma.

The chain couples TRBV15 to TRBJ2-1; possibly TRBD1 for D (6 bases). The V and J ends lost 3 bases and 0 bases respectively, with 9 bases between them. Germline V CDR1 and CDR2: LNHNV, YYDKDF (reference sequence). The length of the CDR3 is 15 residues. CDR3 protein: CATSSTGFSYNEQFF. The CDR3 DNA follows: TGTGCCACCAGCAGCACAGGGTTCTCCTACAATGAGCAGTTCTTC.

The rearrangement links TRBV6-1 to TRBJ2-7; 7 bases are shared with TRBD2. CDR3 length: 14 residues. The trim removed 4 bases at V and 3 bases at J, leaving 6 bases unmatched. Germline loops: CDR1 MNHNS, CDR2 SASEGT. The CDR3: CASSGASGSYEQYF. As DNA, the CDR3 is TGTGCCAGCAGTGGAGCTAGCGGAAGCTACGAGCAGTACTTC.

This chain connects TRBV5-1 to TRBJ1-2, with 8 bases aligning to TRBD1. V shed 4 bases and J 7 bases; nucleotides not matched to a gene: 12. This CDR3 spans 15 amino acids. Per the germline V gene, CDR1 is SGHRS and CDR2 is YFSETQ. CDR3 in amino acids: CASSPQRDRSTGYTF. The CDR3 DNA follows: TGCGCCAGCAGCCCACAACGGGACAGGTCTACTGGCTACACCTTC.

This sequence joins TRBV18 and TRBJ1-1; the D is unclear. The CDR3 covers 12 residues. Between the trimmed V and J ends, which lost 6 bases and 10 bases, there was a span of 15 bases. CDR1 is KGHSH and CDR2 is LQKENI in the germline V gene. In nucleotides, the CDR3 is TGTGCCAGCTCGGACGAGGGTTGGAGAGCTTTCTTT. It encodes CASSDEGWRAFF.

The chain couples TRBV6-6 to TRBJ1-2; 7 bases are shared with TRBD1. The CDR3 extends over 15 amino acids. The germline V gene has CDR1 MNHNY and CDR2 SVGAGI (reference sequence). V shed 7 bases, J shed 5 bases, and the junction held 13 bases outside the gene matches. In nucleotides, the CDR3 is TGTGCCAGCAAACAAACAGGGGCGGTACTTTATGGCTACACCTTC. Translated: CASKQTGAVLYGYTF.

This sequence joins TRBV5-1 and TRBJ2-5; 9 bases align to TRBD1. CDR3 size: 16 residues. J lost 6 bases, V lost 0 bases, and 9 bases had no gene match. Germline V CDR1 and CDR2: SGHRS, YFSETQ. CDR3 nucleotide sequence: TGCGCCAGCAGCTTGGTATCTGGGACAGGGAAACAGACCCAGTACTTC. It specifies CASSLVSGTGKQTQYF.

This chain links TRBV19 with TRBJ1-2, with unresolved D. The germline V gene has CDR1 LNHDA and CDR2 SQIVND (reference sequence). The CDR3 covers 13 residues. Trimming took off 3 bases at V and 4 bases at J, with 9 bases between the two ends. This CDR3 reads CASSIERLYGYTF. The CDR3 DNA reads TGTGCCAGTAGTATCGAGCGACTCTATGGCTACACCTTC.

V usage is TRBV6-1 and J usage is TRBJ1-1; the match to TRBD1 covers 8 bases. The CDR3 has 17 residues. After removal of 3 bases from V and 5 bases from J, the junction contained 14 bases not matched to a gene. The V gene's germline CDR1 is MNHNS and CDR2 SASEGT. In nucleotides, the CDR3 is TGTGCCAGCAGTGACAAAGGCAGGGGGCGTTTTAGGACTGAAGCTTTCTTT. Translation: CASSDKGRGRFRTEAFF.

CDR3 protein: CASGLGDYEQYF. The DNA for the CDR3 is TGTGCTAGTGGTTTGGGGGACTACGAGCAGTACTTC. The chain uses TRBV12-5 and TRBJ2-7, with no clear D. CDR3 length: 12 residues. From germline, CDR1 is LGHNT and CDR2 FRNRAP. Trimming stripped 1 base from V and 3 bases from J, with 4 bases between.

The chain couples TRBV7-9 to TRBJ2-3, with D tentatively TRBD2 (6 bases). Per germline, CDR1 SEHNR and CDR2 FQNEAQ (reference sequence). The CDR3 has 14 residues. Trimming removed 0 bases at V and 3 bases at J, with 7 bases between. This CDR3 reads CASSLAGRTDTQYF. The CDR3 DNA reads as TGTGCCAGCAGCTTAGCCGGGAGAACAGATACGCAGTATTTT.

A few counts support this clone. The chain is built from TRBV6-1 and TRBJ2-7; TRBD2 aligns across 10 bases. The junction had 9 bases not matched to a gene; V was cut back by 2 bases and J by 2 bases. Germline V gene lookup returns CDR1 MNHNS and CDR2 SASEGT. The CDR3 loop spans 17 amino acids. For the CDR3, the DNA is TGTGCCAGCAGTGAAAGGGGACTAGCGACCGCTGCCTACGAGCAGTACTTC. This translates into CASSERGLATAAYEQYF.

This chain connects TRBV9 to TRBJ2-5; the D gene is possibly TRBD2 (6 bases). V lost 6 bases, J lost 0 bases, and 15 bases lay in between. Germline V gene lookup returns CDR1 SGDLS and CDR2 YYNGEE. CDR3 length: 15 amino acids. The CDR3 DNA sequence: TGTGCCAGCACCTTCGGAGGGGCCTACCAAGAGACCCAGTACTTC. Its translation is CASTFGGAYQETQYF.

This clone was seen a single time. CDR3 protein: CASSLIGGDGDYGYTF. CDR3 bases: TGTGCCAGCAGCTTGATCGGGGGGGACGGAGACTATGGCTACACCTTC. The chain is built from TRBV5-6 and TRBJ1-2; possibly TRBD1 for D (5 bases). The CDR3 spans 16 residues. Between the trimmed V and J ends, which lost 1 base and 3 bases, there was a span of 16 bases. CDR1 is SGHDT and CDR2 is YYEEEE in the germline V gene.

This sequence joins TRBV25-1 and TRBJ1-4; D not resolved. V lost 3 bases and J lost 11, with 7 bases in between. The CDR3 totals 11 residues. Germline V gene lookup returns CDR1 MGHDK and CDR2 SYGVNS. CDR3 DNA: TGTGCCAGCAGTGATGATATGAAACTGTTTTTT. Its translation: CASSDDMKLFF. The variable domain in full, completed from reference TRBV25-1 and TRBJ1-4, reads EADIYQTPRYLVIGTGKKITLECSQTMGHDKMYWYQQDPGMELHLIHYSYGVNSTEKGDLSSESTVSRIRTEHFPLTLESARPSHTSQYLCASSDDMKLFFGSGTQLSVL.

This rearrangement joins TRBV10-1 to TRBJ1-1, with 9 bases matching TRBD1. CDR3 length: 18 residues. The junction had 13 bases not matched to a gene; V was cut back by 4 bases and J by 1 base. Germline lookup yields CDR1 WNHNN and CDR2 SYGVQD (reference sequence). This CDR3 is CASSARKKDRGKNTEAFF. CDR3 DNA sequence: TGCGCCAGCAGTGCTAGGAAGAAGGACAGGGGAAAGAACACTGAAGCTTTCTTT.

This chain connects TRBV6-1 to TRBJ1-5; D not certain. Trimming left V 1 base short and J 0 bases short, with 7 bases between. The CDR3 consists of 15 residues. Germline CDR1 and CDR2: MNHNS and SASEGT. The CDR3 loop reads CASSEGRRSNQPQHF. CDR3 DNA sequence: TGTGCCAGCAGTGAAGGCAGACGTAGCAATCAGCCCCAGCATTTT.

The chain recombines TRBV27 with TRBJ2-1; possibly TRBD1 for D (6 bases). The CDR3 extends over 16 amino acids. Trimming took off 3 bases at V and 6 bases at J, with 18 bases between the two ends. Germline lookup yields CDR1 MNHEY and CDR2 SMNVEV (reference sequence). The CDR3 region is CASSFLGVIRGNEQFF. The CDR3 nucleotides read TGTGCCAGCAGTTTCCTCGGGGTCATCAGGGGCAATGAGCAGTTCTTC.

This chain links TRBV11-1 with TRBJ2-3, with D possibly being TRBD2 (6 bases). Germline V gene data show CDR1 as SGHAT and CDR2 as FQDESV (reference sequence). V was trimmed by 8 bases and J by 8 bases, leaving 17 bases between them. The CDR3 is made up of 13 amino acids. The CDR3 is CASRVGGQGTQYF. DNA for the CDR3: TGTGCCAGCCGCGTCGGGGGTCAAGGTACGCAGTATTTT.

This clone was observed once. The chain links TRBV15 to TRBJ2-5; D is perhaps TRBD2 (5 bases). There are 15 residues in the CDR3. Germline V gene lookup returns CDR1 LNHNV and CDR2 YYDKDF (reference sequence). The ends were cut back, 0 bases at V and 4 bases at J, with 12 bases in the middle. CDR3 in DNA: TGTGCCACCAGCAGAGATGGGAGTGTAGGAGAGACCCAGTACTTC. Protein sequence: CATSRDGSVGETQYF.

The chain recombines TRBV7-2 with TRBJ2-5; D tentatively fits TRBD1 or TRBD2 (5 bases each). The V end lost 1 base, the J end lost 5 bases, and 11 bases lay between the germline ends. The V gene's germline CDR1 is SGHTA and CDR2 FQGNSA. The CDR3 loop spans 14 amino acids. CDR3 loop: CASSLGWGKETQYF. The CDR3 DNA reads TGTGCCAGCAGCTTAGGTTGGGGGAAGGAGACCCAGTACTTC.